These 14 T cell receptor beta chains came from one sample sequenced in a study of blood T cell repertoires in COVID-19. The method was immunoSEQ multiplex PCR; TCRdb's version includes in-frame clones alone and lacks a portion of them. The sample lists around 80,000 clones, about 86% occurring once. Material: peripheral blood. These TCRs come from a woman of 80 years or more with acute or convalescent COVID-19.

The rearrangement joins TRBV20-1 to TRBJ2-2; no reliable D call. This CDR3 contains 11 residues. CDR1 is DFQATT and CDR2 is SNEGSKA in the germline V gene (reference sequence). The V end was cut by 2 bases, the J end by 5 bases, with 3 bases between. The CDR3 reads CSARQTGELFF. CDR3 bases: TGCAGTGCTAGACAGACCGGGGAGCTGTTTTTT.

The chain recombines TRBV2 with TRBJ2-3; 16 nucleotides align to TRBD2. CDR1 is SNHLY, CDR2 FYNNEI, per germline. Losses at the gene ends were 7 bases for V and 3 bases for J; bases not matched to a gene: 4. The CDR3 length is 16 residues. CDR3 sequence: CASTLGLAGGTDTQYF. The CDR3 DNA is TGTGCCAGCACTTTGGGACTAGCGGGGGGGACAGATACGCAGTATTTT.

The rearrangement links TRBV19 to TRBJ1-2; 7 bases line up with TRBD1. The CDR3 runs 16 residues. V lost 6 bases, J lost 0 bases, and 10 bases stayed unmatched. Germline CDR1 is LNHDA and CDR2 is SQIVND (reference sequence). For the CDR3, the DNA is TGTGCCAGTAGACTTAAGCCGACAGGGCCTAACTATGGCTACACCTTC. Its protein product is CASRLKPTGPNYGYTF.

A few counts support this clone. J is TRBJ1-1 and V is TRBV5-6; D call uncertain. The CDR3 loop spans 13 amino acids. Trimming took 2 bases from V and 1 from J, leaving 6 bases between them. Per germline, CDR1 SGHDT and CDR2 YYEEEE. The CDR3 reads CASSFGTNTEAFF. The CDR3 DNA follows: TGTGCCAGCAGCTTCGGTACGAACACTGAAGCTTTCTTT.

The CDR3 sequence: CASSLGSLGEQYF. CDR3 DNA sequence: TGTGCCAGCAGCTTGGGCAGCTTGGGCGAGCAGTACTTC. J is TRBJ2-7 and V is TRBV11-3; the D is unclear. This CDR3 has 13 amino acids. The ends were cut back, 3 bases at V and 6 bases at J, with 12 bases in the middle. Germline V CDR1 and CDR2: SGHNT, YENEEA.

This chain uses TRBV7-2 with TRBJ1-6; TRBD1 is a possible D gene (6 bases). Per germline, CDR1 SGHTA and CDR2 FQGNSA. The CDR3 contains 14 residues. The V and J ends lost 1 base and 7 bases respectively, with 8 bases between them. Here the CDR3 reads CASSLGGRNSPLHF. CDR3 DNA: TGTGCCAGCAGCTTAGGGGGGCGGAATTCACCCCTCCACTTT.

This CDR3 is CASSQGLATNEKLFF. In DNA form, the CDR3 reads TGTGCCAGCAGCCAGGGCCTTGCAACTAATGAAAAACTGTTTTTT. The V call is TRBV3-1 (or the pseudogene TRBV3-2), the J call TRBJ1-4; the D is unclear. The CDR3 is made up of 15 amino acids. The germline V gene encodes CDR1 LGHDT and CDR2 YNNKEL (reference sequence). V was pared by 3 bases and J by 0 bases, with 8 bases between.

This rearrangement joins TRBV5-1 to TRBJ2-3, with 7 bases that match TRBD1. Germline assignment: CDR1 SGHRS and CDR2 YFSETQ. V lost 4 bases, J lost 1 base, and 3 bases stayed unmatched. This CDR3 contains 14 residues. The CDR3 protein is CASSGQAGTDTQYF. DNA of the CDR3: TGCGCCAGCAGCGGACAGGCAGGCACAGATACGCAGTATTTT.

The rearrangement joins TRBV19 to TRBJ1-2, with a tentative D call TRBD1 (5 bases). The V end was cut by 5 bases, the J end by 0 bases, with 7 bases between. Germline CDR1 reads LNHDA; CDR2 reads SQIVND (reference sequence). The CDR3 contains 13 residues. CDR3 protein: CASSEGANYGYTF. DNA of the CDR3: TGTGCCAGTAGTGAAGGGGCTAACTATGGCTACACCTTC.

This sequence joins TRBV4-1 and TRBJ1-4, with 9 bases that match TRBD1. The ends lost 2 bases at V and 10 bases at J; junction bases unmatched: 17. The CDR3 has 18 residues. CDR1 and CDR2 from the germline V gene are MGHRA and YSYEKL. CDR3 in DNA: TGCGCCAGCAGCCAAACAAAACCAGGGGGGACAGGGATCGGAAAACTGTTTTTT. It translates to CASSQTKPGGTGIGKLFF.

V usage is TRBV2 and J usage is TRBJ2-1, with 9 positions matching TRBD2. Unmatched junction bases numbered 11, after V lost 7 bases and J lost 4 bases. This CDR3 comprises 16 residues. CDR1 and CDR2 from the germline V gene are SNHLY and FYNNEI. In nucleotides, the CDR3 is TGTGCCAGCAAGGTGCGTGGACTAGCGCTTTACAATGAGCAGTTCTTC. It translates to CASKVRGLALYNEQFF. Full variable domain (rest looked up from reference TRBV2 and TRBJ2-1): EPEVTQTPSHQVTQMGQEVILRCVPISNHLYFYWYRQILGQKVEFLVSFYNNEISEKSEIFDDQFSVERPDGSNFTLKIRSTKLEDSAMYFCASKVRGLALYNEQFFGPGTRLTVL.

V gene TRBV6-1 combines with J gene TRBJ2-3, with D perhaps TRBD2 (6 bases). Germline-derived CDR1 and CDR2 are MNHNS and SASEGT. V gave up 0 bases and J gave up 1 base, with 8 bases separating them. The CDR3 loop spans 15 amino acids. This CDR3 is CASSEAPSGTDTQYF. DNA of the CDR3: TGTGCCAGCAGTGAAGCCCCTAGCGGCACAGATACGCAGTATTTT.

The CDR3 loop reads CASSTEGGYYGYTF. DNA for the CDR3: TGTGCCAGCTCAACCGAGGGGGGGTACTATGGCTACACCTTC. The chain combines TRBV18 with TRBJ1-2, with D maybe TRBD1 (6 bases). The germline gives CDR1 KGHSH, CDR2 LQKENI. Trimming took off 5 bases at V and 3 bases at J, with 13 bases between the two ends. The CDR3 is made up of 14 amino acids. The full variable domain, its missing parts supplied by reference TRBV18 and TRBJ1-2, is NAGVMQNPRHLVRRRGQEARLRCSPMKGHSHVYWYRQLPEEGLKFMVYLQKENIIDESGMPKERFSAEFPKEGPSILRIQQVVRGDSAAYFCASSTEGGYYGYTFGSGTRLTVV.

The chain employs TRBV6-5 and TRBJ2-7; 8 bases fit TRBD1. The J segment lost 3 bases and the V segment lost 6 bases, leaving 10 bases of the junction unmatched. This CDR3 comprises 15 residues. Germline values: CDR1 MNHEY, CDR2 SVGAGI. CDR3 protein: CASRVGGQGIYEQYF. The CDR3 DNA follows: TGTGCCAGCAGAGTGGGCGGACAGGGCATCTACGAGCAGTACTTC.